Below, 31 T cell receptor beta chains from the same sample are listed, as sequenced in a study of PD-1 blockade in mismatch repair-deficient tumors. The method was immunoSEQ multiplex PCR; TCRdb's version includes in-frame clones alone and lacks a portion of them. Altogether some 66,000 clones are present, approximately 88% being singletons, with the ten largest covering approximately 15%. Sequenced here: peripheral blood, sampled 52 weeks after starting pembrolizumab. These receptors all come from an adult with mismatch repair-deficient cancer.

This chain joins TRBV5-5 and TRBJ1-5; TRBD1 is a possible D gene (6 bases). Germline CDR1 and CDR2: SGHKS and YYEKEE (reference sequence). V lost 0 bases to trimming and J lost 0 bases, with 16 bases between them. This CDR3 region has 18 residues. The CDR3 DNA follows: TGTGCCAGCAGCTTGGCGGTGACAGGCGCTTATAGCAATCAGCCCCAGCATTTT. Translated, it gives CASSLAVTGAYSNQPQHF.

Only one count was recorded for this clone. This CDR3 is CASSSSTGSPYEQYF. CDR3 in DNA: TGTGCCAGCAGCTCGTCGACAGGGAGTCCCTACGAGCAGTACTTC. The rearrangement joins TRBV7-9 to TRBJ2-7, with TRBD1 matching over 7 bases. V shed 4 bases and J 2 bases; nucleotides not matched to a gene: 8. The CDR3 runs to 15 residues. Germline CDR1 SEHNR, CDR2 FQNEAQ (reference sequence).

The chain links TRBV7-9 to TRBJ2-3, with D tentatively TRBD2 (6 bases). Germline V CDR1 and CDR2: SEHNR, FQNEAQ (reference sequence). The CDR3 runs to 15 residues. Trimming cost V 4 bases and J 3 bases, with 14 bases left between them. The CDR3 spells CASSSGGANTDTQYF. The CDR3 DNA reads as TGTGCCAGCAGCTCCGGGGGTGCGAATACAGATACGCAGTATTTT.

This chain links TRBV6-5 with TRBJ2-2; the D gene is possibly TRBD1 (6 bases). This CDR3 is built from 15 residues. Trimming took off 0 bases at V and 2 bases at J, with 7 bases between the two ends. The V gene's germline CDR1 is MNHEY and CDR2 SVGAGI. Written as DNA, the CDR3 is TGTGCCAGCAGTTACTCGGGACAAAACACCGGGGAGCTGTTTTTT. Translated, it gives CASSYSGQNTGELFF.

A single count supports this clone. The V and J genes are TRBV28 and TRBJ2-5; D is unresolved. The germline V and J ends were trimmed by 7 bases and 2 bases, with 17 bases remaining between them. The CDR3 length is 15 residues. Germline CDR1 reads MDHEN; CDR2 reads SYDVKM. The CDR3: CASTSQAHSQETQYF. CDR3 in DNA: TGTGCCAGCACCTCACAAGCACATTCTCAAGAGACCCAGTACTTC.

The rearrangement joins TRBV5-4 to TRBJ2-1, with TRBD2 identical over 9 bases. After removal of 4 bases from V and 1 base from J, the junction contained 12 bases not matched to a gene. The CDR3 extends over 18 amino acids. Germline lookup yields CDR1 SGHNT and CDR2 YYREEE (reference sequence). CDR3 loop: CASSHVGPSGVSYNEQFF. The CDR3 region has the DNA TGTGCCAGCAGCCATGTCGGCCCTAGCGGGGTTTCCTACAATGAGCAGTTCTTC.

J is TRBJ1-2 and V is TRBV6-5, with D possibly matching TRBD1 (5 bases). CDR1 is MNHEY and CDR2 is SVGAGI in the germline V gene. CDR3 length: 14 residues. The germline V and J ends were trimmed by 6 bases and 7 bases, with 18 bases remaining between them. The CDR3 is CASSTGGAARGYTF. CDR3 coding DNA: TGTGCCAGCAGCACCGGAGGGGCGGCCCGTGGCTACACCTTC.

This chain joins TRBV19 and TRBJ1-5; 7 nucleotides match TRBD1. Germline CDR1 is LNHDA and CDR2 is SQIVND (reference sequence). This CDR3 is built from 13 residues. With V trimmed by 5 bases and J by 5 bases, 3 bases remained unmatched. The CDR3 region is CASSRGQDQPQHF. CDR3 DNA: TGTGCCAGTAGTCGAGGACAGGATCAGCCCCAGCATTTT.

CDR3 amino acids: CASSLGGLPYEQYF. For the CDR3, the DNA is TGTGCCAGCAGCTTAGGAGGGCTTCCCTACGAGCAGTACTTC. The chain recombines TRBV7-6 with TRBJ2-7; D might be TRBD2 (5 bases). There are 14 residues in the CDR3. Trimming took 1 base from V and 2 from J, leaving 9 bases between them. CDR1 is SGHVS, CDR2 FNYEAQ, per germline.

This sequence joins TRBV30 and TRBJ1-2; no clear D gene. This CDR3 is built from 11 residues. V was clipped by 5 bases and J by 4 bases, with 8 bases between them. CDR1 is GTSNPN and CDR2 is SVGIG in the germline V gene (reference sequence). The CDR3 DNA reads TGTGCCTGGTCCGGCGCCTATGGCTACACCTTC. Translating it yields CAWSGAYGYTF.

This CDR3 reads CASSTGTTEQYF. Here the CDR3 DNA reads TGTGCCAGCAGCACCGGGACGACCGAGCAGTACTTC. The V gene is TRBV7-9, the J gene TRBJ2-7, with D perhaps being TRBD1 or TRBD2 (5 bases each). Germline V gives CDR1 SEHNR, CDR2 FQNEAQ (reference sequence). Trimming removed 5 bases at V and 6 bases at J, with 11 bases between. The CDR3 sequence is 12 residues long.

The CDR3 region has the DNA TGTGCCAGCAAACTGACGGACAGGGGGCAATCTTGGCAGCCCCAGCATTTT. Translating gives CASKLTDRGQSWQPQHF. V and J are TRBV21-1 and TRBJ1-5; the table's D gene call, TRBD1, was not cross checked with the DNA. TRBV21-1 is listed as a pseudogene. The CDR3 is 17 amino acids.

The chain uses TRBV7-9 and TRBJ2-2, with TRBD1 matching 7 bases. Germline values: CDR1 SEHNR, CDR2 FQNEAQ (reference sequence). The CDR3 contains 15 residues. V shed 4 bases and J 6 bases; nucleotides not matched to a gene: 8. The CDR3, as DNA: TGTGCCAGCAGCTACGGGACAGCCCTATCCGGGGAGCTGTTTTTT. Translation: CASSYGTALSGELFF.

The chain employs TRBV10-3 and TRBJ2-5; a possible D gene is TRBD1 (6 bases). The CDR3 covers 15 residues. Germline V lookup: CDR1 ENHRY, CDR2 SYGVKD. V was trimmed by 3 bases and J by 5 bases, leaving 16 bases between them. In DNA, the CDR3 is TGTGCCATCAGTGACCCAGACAGGCAGGGGGAGACCCAGTACTTC. Translated, it gives CAISDPDRQGETQYF.

J is TRBJ2-7 and V is TRBV7-6, with TRBD2 as a possible D gene (6 bases). This CDR3 region has 17 residues. Germline V gives CDR1 SGHVS, CDR2 FNYEAQ. V was shortened by 1 base and J by 1 base, with 17 bases between the two germline ends. CDR3 nucleotides: TGTGCCAGCAGCTTAGAGGCGGGAACGGTAGGATCCTACGAGCAGTACTTC. It encodes CASSLEAGTVGSYEQYF.

The genes are TRBV2 and TRBJ1-2, with 7 bases matching TRBD1. V dropped 6 bases and J dropped 4; count of bases not matched to a gene: 5. The CDR3 loop spans 13 amino acids. Germline V CDR1 and CDR2: SNHLY, FYNNEI. The CDR3 nucleotides read TGTGCCAGCAGCCTACAGGGGTCCTATGGCTACACCTTC. Translating it yields CASSLQGSYGYTF.

The J gene is TRBJ2-1, the V gene TRBV4-1; 10 bases line up with TRBD1. V gave up 1 base and J gave up 5 bases; unmatched junction bases: 11. Per germline, CDR1 MGHRA and CDR2 YSYEKL. The length of the CDR3 is 18 residues. CDR3 residues: CASSQVLLGTGVDNEQFF. CDR3 DNA sequence: TGCGCCAGCAGCCAAGTTCTTTTAGGGACAGGGGTGGACAATGAGCAGTTCTTC.

The chain carries TRBV29-1 and TRBJ2-7; 14 bases are shared with TRBD2. The CDR3 is made up of 14 amino acids. CDR1 is SQVTM, CDR2 ANQGSEA, per germline. The trim removed 5 bases at V and 2 bases at J, leaving 2 bases unmatched. DNA of the CDR3: TGCAGCGTTTTGACTAGCGGGAGGGCCTACGAGCAGTACTTC. It translates to CSVLTSGRAYEQYF.

V usage is TRBV29-1 and J usage is TRBJ1-3, with no clear D. Germline V gene data show CDR1 as SQVTM and CDR2 as ANQGSEA. The V end was cut by 4 bases, the J end by 1 base, with 11 bases between. The CDR3 consists of 14 residues. CDR3 residues: CSVVLVESGNTIYF. The DNA of the CDR3 is TGCAGCGTTGTGCTTGTCGAGTCTGGAAACACCATATATTTT.

The CDR3 DNA reads TGTGCCAGCAGCTTAAGCCAATCCCGGGACAGGGGGCACAATGAGCAGTTCTTC. It specifies CASSLSQSRDRGHNEQFF. The chain carries TRBV13 and TRBJ2-1; 12 bases are shared with TRBD1. Germline V gene sequence: CDR1 PRHDT, CDR2 FYEKMQ (reference sequence). This CDR3 contains 18 residues. The trim removed 2 bases at V and 5 bases at J, leaving 10 bases unmatched.

The chain uses TRBV6-5 and TRBJ2-7; a possible D gene is TRBD2 (5 bases). CDR3 length: 15 residues. The germline V gene encodes CDR1 MNHEY and CDR2 SVGAGI. V lost 0 bases and J lost 2, with 11 bases in between. CDR3 residues: CASSYSGSVTYEQYF. CDR3 in DNA: TGTGCCAGCAGTTACTCGGGTAGCGTAACCTACGAGCAGTACTTC.

V gene TRBV5-1 combines with J gene TRBJ2-7; 12 nucleotides align to TRBD2. V was pared by 3 bases and J by 4 bases, with 2 bases of the junction left unmatched. The V gene's germline CDR1 is SGHRS and CDR2 YFSETQ. The CDR3 spans 14 residues. The CDR3 reads CASSYGLAGYEQYF. The CDR3 DNA sequence: TGCGCCAGCAGCTACGGACTAGCGGGGTACGAGCAGTACTTC.

V usage is TRBV28 and J usage is TRBJ2-7; 7 bases fit TRBD2. The CDR3 loop spans 16 amino acids. J lost 1 base, V lost 6 bases, and 12 bases had no gene match. Germline CDR1 and CDR2: MDHEN and SYDVKM. The CDR3 sequence is CASRPPYGGGSYEQYF. The CDR3 nucleotides read TGTGCCAGCAGGCCACCCTATGGGGGGGGATCCTACGAGCAGTACTTC.

The chain employs TRBV5-1 and TRBJ1-4; D possibly corresponds to TRBD1 (6 bases). Germline V gene data show CDR1 as SGHRS and CDR2 as YFSETQ. Trimming pared 3 bases from V and 8 bases from J, leaving 14 bases between. The CDR3 is 14 residues long. The CDR3 coding sequence is TGCGCCAGCAGCTCAGGGAGGGGGGGAGAAAAACTGTTTTTT. Its protein is CASSSGRGGEKLFF.

The V gene is TRBV28, the J gene TRBJ2-1; possibly TRBD1 for D (5 bases). The CDR3 has 16 amino acids. Germline CDR1 is MDHEN and CDR2 is SYDVKM. The V end was cut by 7 bases, the J end by 0 bases, with 16 bases between. DNA of the CDR3: TGTGCCAGCAACCTTTTAGGGGTAAGCTCCTACAATGAGCAGTTCTTC. It translates to CASNLLGVSSYNEQFF.

V and J are TRBV6-5 and TRBJ2-5, with 9 bases aligning to TRBD1. J lost 1 base, V lost 6 bases, and 3 bases had no gene match. Germline V gene lookup returns CDR1 MNHEY and CDR2 SVGAGI. This CDR3 is 14 amino acids long. The CDR3 DNA follows: TGTGCCAGCAGGTGGGACAGGGCCCAAGAGACCCAGTACTTC. Translation: CASRWDRAQETQYF.

The chain recombines TRBV15 with TRBJ2-3, with no clear D. The CDR3 consists of 18 residues. V lost 0 bases and J 2 bases, leaving 18 bases between the germline ends. CDR1 and CDR2 (germline): LNHNV, YYDKDF (reference sequence). CDR3 loop: CATSRDLLLVDHTDTQYF. The CDR3 DNA reads as TGTGCCACCAGCAGAGACCTCCTACTCGTGGACCACACAGATACGCAGTATTTT.

This chain links TRBV30 with TRBJ2-3; TRBD2 matches at 9 bases. Per germline, CDR1 GTSNPN and CDR2 SVGIG (reference sequence). V gave up 3 bases and J gave up 1 base; unmatched junction bases: 5. The CDR3 has 15 amino acids. The CDR3 DNA reads TGTGCCTGGAGCGCCTTAGCGGGAGGCACAGATACGCAGTATTTT. This gives the protein CAWSALAGGTDTQYF.

The V gene is TRBV6-5, the J gene TRBJ1-2, with TRBD1 matching 7 bases. The germline V gene encodes CDR1 MNHEY and CDR2 SVGAGI. V gave up 5 bases and J gave up 8 bases; unmatched junction bases: 8. The CDR3 has 13 residues. As DNA, the CDR3 is TGTGCCAGCAGTCGAACAACAGGGGCGGGCTACACCTTC. This encodes CASSRTTGAGYTF.

This chain links TRBV13 with TRBJ2-1, with D perhaps TRBD1 (5 bases). CDR3 length equals 15 residues. Germline lookup yields CDR1 PRHDT and CDR2 FYEKMQ (reference sequence). The germline V and J ends were trimmed by 7 bases and 0 bases, with 13 bases remaining between them. The CDR3 here is CASTHRRSSYNEQFF. CDR3 nucleotide sequence: TGTGCCAGCACCCACAGGCGGAGCTCCTACAATGAGCAGTTCTTC.

V usage is TRBV7-3 and J usage is TRBJ2-1; 8 bases agree with TRBD2. The CDR3 runs 19 residues. The V segment lost 0 bases and the J segment 2 bases; nucleotides outside the gene matches: 12. Germline CDR1 SGHTA, CDR2 FQGTGA. CDR3 bases: TGTGCCAGCAGCTTAACGGTCCCGGGACTAGGCCTTCCCTACAATGAGCAGTTCTTC. Translating gives CASSLTVPGLGLPYNEQFF. Variable domain in full (rest from reference TRBV7-3 and TRBJ2-1): GAGVSQTPSNKVTEKGKYVELRCDPISGHTALYWYRQSLGQGPEFLIYFQGTGAADDSGLPNDRFFAVRPEGSVSTLKIQRTERGDSAVYLCASSLTVPGLGLPYNEQFFGPGTRLTVL.